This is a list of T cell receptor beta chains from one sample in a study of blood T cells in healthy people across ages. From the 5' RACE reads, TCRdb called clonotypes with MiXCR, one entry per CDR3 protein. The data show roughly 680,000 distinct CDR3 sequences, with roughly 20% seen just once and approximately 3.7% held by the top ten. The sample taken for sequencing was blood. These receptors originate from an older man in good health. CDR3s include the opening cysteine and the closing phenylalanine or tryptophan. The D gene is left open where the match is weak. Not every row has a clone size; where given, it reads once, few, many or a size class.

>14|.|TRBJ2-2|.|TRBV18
CASSPQHLTGELFF
TGTGCCAGCTCACCGCAGCACCTCACCGGGGAGCTGTTTTTT
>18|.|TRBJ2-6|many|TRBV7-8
CASSLLGRGRTGANVLTF
TGTGCCAGCAGCTTACTGGGCAGGGGGAGGACTGGGGCCAACGTCCTGACTTTC
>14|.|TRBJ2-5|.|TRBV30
CAWSVVTFQETQYF
TGTGCCTGGAGTGTGGTAACTTTCCAAGAGACCCAGTACTTC
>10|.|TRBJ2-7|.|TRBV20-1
CSAPLRVEYF
TGCAGTGCCCCATTACGAGTGGAGTACTTC
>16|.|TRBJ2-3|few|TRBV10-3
CAISESPGRGPDTQYF
TGTGCCATCAGTGAGTCGCCGGGGCGGGGGCCAGATACGCAGTATTTT
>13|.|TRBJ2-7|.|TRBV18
CASSRAVDYEQYF
TGTGCCAGCTCCCGGGCCGTGGACTACGAGCAGTACTTC
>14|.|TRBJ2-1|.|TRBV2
CASSDSGGDSEQFF
TGTGCCAGCAGTGACTCGGGCGGGGATAGTGAGCAGTTCTTC
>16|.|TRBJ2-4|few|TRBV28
CASSLDPNLAKNIQYF
TGTGCCAGCAGTTTGGACCCCAATCTAGCCAAAAACATTCAGTACTTC
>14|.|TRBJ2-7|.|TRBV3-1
CASSQVESSYEQYF
TGTGCCAGCAGCCAGGTTGAGAGCTCCTACGAGCAGTACTTC
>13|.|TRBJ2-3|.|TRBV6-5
CASRAISTDTQYF
TGTGCCAGCAGGGCCATTAGCACAGATACGCAGTATTTT